Listed here are 19 T cell receptor beta chains from one sample, sequenced in a study of early T cells in non-severe SARS-CoV-2 infection. TCRdb recomputed calls from the 5' RACE reads with MiXCR, one row per CDR3 protein. The profile shows some 71,000 distinct CDR3 sequences, approximately 10% of them singletons. The sequencing here drew on whole blood, taken at baseline. Receptors originate from an adult who was a healthcare worker with PCR-confirmed SARS-CoV-2 infection or an uninfected control (not recorded which).

This clonotype showed up many times. This chain joins TRBV7-2 and TRBJ2-3, with 7 positions matching TRBD2. CDR3 length equals 17 residues. Per the germline V gene, CDR1 is SGHTA and CDR2 is FQGNSA. Trimming at V came to 4 bases and at J to 2 bases, leaving 12 bases not matched to a gene. The CDR3 DNA reads as TGTGCCAGCAGCTCGGGCGATGGAGCGGGAAACACAGATACGCAGTATTTT. Translation: CASSSGDGAGNTDTQYF.

The chain couples TRBV20-1 to TRBJ1-4; D is perhaps TRBD1 (6 bases). The CDR3 runs to 14 residues. In germline, CDR1 is DFQATT, CDR2 SNEGSKA (reference sequence). V dropped 0 bases and J dropped 3 bases, with 8 bases sitting between them. CDR3 in amino acids: CSARDRGPNEKLFF. DNA for the CDR3: TGCAGTGCTAGAGACAGGGGCCCTAATGAAAAACTGTTTTTT.

This clonotype was observed at least ten times. This chain connects TRBV9 to TRBJ2-7, with 9 bases identical to TRBD2. Germline-derived CDR1 and CDR2 are SGDLS and YYNGEE. CDR3 length equals 15 residues. Trimming removed 0 bases from V and 2 bases from J; junction bases left unmatched: 3. CDR3 sequence: CASSVGSGGPYEQYF. CDR3 coding DNA: TGTGCCAGCAGCGTAGGTAGCGGGGGACCCTACGAGCAGTACTTC. The full variable domain, with the rest looked up from reference TRBV9 and TRBJ2-7, is DSGVTQTPKHLITATGQRVTLRCSPRSGDLSVYWYQQSLDQGLQFLIQYYNGEERAKGNILERFSAQQFPDLHSELNLSSLELGDSALYFCASSVGSGGPYEQYFGPGTRLTVT.

This clonotype was counted only a few times. V is TRBV4-3 and J is TRBJ1-5; D perhaps matches TRBD1 (5 bases). V was trimmed by 1 base and J by 6 bases, leaving 10 bases between them. CDR1 is LGHNA, CDR2 YSLEER, per germline. The CDR3 contains 14 residues. The CDR3 DNA sequence: TGCGCCAGCAGCCAAGCAACAGGTGGTCAGCCCCAGCATTTT. It codes for CASSQATGGQPQHF.

This clonotype was seen only a few times. The gene calls are TRBV7-9 and TRBJ1-4; D might be TRBD1 (6 bases). CDR3 size: 14 residues. Per the germline V gene, CDR1 is SEHNR and CDR2 is FQNEAQ (reference sequence). V gave up 1 base and J gave up 5 bases, with 8 bases separating them. The CDR3 DNA sequence: TGTGCCAGCAGCTTAGACAGGGAGAATGAAAAACTGTTTTTT. It is translated as CASSLDRENEKLFF.

This clonotype was seen only a few times. This rearrangement joins TRBV27 to TRBJ1-2, with TRBD1 matching 7 bases. CDR3 length: 13 residues. From germline, CDR1 is MNHEY and CDR2 SMNVEV (reference sequence). V lost 3 bases to trimming and J lost 8 bases; unmatched junction nucleotides: 6. This CDR3 reads CASSLRQGDGYTF. The CDR3 DNA follows: TGTGCCAGCAGTTTGAGACAGGGCGACGGCTACACCTTC.

This clonotype was counted many times. This chain's CDR3 is CATSLGGGPGPQETQYF. The CDR3 bases are TGTGCCACCTCCTTGGGAGGGGGGCCAGGCCCCCAAGAGACCCAGTACTTC. This rearrangement joins TRBV7-8 to TRBJ2-5, with D possibly being TRBD2 (7 bases). V lost 10 bases and J lost 1, with 25 bases in between. The CDR3 has 17 amino acids. Germline lookup yields CDR1 SGHVS and CDR2 FQNEAQ.

This sequence joins TRBV4-3 and TRBJ2-1; D is perhaps TRBD2 (5 bases). V was trimmed by 4 bases and J by 10 bases, leaving 14 bases between them. The CDR3 has 13 residues. The germline V gene has CDR1 LGHNA and CDR2 YSLEER. The CDR3 protein is CASSPFLPSEQFF. CDR3 DNA sequence: TGCGCCAGCAGCCCCTTCCTCCCTAGCGAGCAGTTCTTC.

The chain couples TRBV4-1 to TRBJ2-7; 12 bases match TRBD2. The CDR3 sequence is 15 residues long. Germline CDR1 and CDR2: MGHRA and YSYEKL. V dropped 1 base and J dropped 4; count of bases not matched to a gene: 2. The CDR3 sequence: CASSQGLAGEYEQYF. Here the CDR3 DNA reads TGCGCCAGCAGCCAAGGACTAGCGGGAGAGTACGAGCAGTACTTC.

This clonotype has only a few counts. This chain connects TRBV2 to TRBJ2-7; tentative D call: TRBD1 (5 bases). Germline CDR1 reads SNHLY; CDR2 reads FYNNEI. Trimming stripped 11 bases from V and 2 bases from J, with 13 bases between. The CDR3 totals 12 residues. CDR3 protein: CALDRSPYEQYF. The DNA for the CDR3 is TGTGCCCTAGACAGAAGTCCCTACGAGCAGTACTTC. The complete variable domain, with remaining parts taken from reference TRBV2 and TRBJ2-7, reads EPEVTQTPSHQVTQMGQEVILRCVPISNHLYFYWYRQILGQKVEFLVSFYNNEISEKSEIFDDQFSVERPDGSNFTLKIRSTKLEDSAMYFCALDRSPYEQYFGPGTRLTVT.

This clonotype was seen more than once but under ten times. The V call is TRBV4-1, the J call TRBJ2-1; 7 nucleotides line up with TRBD2. CDR3 size: 17 residues. CDR1 and CDR2 from the germline V gene are MGHRA and YSYEKL. J gave up 1 base and V 4 bases, and 10 bases lay outside the gene matches. DNA of the CDR3: TGCGCCAGCAGCCGAGCAGGACTAGTCCTATCCTACAATGAGCAGTTCTTC. Protein: CASSRAGLVLSYNEQFF.

This clonotype was seen only once. This rearrangement joins TRBV9 to TRBJ1-6; perhaps TRBD1 as D (6 bases). The V gene lost 4 bases and the J gene lost 8 bases, with 10 bases spanning the gap. The CDR3 runs to 13 residues. Germline assignment: CDR1 SGDLS and CDR2 YYNGEE. CDR3 DNA sequence: TGTGCCAGCAGCTCCAGGACAGATTCACCCCTCCACTTT. This translates into CASSSRTDSPLHF.

This clonotype was observed many times. The chain links TRBV7-6 to TRBJ2-5; D gene unclear. Germline lookup yields CDR1 SGHVS and CDR2 FNYEAQ. The length of the CDR3 is 13 residues. Deletions cut 5 bases from V and 5 bases from J, with 12 bases between. CDR3 DNA sequence: TGTGCCAGCAGCCTCCGGTCGCGGGAGACCCAGTACTTC. As protein: CASSLRSRETQYF.

This clonotype has a handful of counts. The chain has TRBV30 and TRBJ2-2; 7 nucleotides match TRBD1. V dropped 3 bases and J dropped 6; count of bases not matched to a gene: 13. Germline CDR1 is GTSNPN and CDR2 is SVGIG (reference sequence). This CDR3 contains 16 residues. In DNA form, the CDR3 reads TGTGCCTGGAGCCGCGGAATCGGGACAGCAGCCGGGGAGCTGTTTTTT. Its protein product is CAWSRGIGTAAGELFF.

The gene calls are TRBV5-1 and TRBJ2-3; possible D gene TRBD2, 5 bases. V lost 4 bases, J lost 6 bases, and 12 bases lay in between. The CDR3 contains 13 residues. Germline assignment: CDR1 SGHRS and CDR2 YFSETQ. In DNA, the CDR3 is TGCGCCAGCAGCCGAGGAGGTTTCGATACGCAGTATTTT. Protein product: CASSRGGFDTQYF.

This clonotype was counted between two and nine times. The rearrangement joins TRBV18 to TRBJ2-3; no reliable D call. Germline assignment: CDR1 KGHSH and CDR2 LQKENI. The ends were cut back, 0 bases at V and 0 bases at J, with 7 bases in the middle. This CDR3 is 15 amino acids long. This CDR3 reads CASSPPTVSTDTQYF. CDR3 DNA sequence: TGTGCCAGCTCACCACCCACAGTTAGCACAGATACGCAGTATTTT.

This clonotype was picked up many times. The chain recombines TRBV7-3 with TRBJ2-2; D gene ambiguous. V was trimmed by 1 base and J by 7 bases, leaving 7 bases between them. The germline V gene has CDR1 SGHTA and CDR2 FQGTGA. The CDR3 is 13 amino acids. CDR3 residues: CASSLIPNGELFF. The DNA of the CDR3 is TGTGCCAGCAGCTTAATCCCTAACGGGGAGCTGTTTTTT.

This chain connects TRBV15 to TRBJ2-2; D might be TRBD1 (6 bases). V was trimmed by 3 bases and J by 1 base, leaving 9 bases between them. The CDR3 consists of 15 residues. Germline loops: CDR1 LNHNV, CDR2 YYDKDF (reference sequence). The CDR3 region has the DNA TGTGCCACCAGCAGGGGGGCGGGGAACACCGGGGAGCTGTTTTTT. Residues: CATSRGAGNTGELFF.

This rearrangement joins TRBV3-1 to TRBJ2-7; 9 bases align to TRBD2. This CDR3 region has 16 residues. Germline V gene lookup returns CDR1 LGHDT and CDR2 YNNKEL (reference sequence). J was trimmed by 7 bases and V by 1 base; bases with no gene match: 11. DNA of the CDR3: TGTGCCAGCAGCCAAGGAAGCGGGAGGACATTTGGTGAGCAGTACTTC. Translating it yields CASSQGSGRTFGEQYF.